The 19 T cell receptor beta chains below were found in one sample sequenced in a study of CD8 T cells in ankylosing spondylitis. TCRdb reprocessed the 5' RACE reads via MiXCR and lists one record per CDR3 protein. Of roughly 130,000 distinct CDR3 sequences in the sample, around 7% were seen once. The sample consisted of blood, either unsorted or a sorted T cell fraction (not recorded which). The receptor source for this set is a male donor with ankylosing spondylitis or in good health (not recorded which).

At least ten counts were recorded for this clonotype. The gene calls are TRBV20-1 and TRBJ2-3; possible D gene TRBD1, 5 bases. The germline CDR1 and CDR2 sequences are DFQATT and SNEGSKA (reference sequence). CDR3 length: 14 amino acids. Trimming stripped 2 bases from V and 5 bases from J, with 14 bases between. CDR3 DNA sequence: TGCAGTGCTAGAAACGTGCAGGGCCAAGATACGCAGTATTTT. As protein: CSARNVQGQDTQYF.

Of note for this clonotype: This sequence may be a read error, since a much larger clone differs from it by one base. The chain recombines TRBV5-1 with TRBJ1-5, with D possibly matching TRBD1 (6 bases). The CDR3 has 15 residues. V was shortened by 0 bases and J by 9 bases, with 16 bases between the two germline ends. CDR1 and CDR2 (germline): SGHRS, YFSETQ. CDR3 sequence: CASSLEGQGYRPQHF. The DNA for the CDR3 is TGCGCCAGCAGCTTGGAGGGCCAGGGGTACCGGCCCCAGCATTTT.

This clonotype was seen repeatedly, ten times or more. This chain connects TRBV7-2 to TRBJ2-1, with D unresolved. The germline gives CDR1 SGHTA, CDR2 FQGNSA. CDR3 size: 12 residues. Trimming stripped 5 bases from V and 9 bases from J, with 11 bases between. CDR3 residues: CASSPPSVEQFF. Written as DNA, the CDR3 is TGTGCCAGCAGCCCGCCATCGGTTGAGCAGTTCTTC.

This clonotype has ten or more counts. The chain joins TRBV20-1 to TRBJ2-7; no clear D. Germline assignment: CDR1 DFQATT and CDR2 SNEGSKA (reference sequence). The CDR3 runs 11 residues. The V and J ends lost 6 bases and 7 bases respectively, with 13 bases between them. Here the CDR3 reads CSASPIREQYF. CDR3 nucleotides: TGCAGTGCCAGCCCCATCCGGGAGCAGTACTTC.

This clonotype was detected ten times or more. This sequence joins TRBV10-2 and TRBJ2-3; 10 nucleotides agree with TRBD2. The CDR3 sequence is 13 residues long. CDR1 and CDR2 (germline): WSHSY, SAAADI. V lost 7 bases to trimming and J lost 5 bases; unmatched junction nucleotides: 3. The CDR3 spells CASNLAGEDTQYF. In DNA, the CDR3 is TGCGCCAGCAACCTAGCGGGAGAAGATACGCAGTATTTT.

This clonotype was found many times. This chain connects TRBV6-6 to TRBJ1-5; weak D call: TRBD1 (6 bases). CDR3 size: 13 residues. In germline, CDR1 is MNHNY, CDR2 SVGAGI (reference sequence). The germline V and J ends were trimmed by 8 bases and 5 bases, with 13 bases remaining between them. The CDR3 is CASGGQVHQPQHF. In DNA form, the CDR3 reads TGTGCCAGCGGGGGGCAGGTCCATCAGCCCCAGCATTTT.

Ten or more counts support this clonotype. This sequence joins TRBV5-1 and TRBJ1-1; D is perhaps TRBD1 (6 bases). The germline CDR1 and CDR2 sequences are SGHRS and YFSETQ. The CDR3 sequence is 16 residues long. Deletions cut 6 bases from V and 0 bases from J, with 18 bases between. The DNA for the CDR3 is TGCGCCAGCACCAGCGGGGGCAGCCTCATGAACACTGAAGCTTTCTTT. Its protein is CASTSGGSLMNTEAFF.

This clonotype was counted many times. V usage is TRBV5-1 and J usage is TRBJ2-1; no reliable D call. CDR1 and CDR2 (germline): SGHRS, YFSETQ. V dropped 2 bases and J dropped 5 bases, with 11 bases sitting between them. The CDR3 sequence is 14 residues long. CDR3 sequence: CASSFVPKDNEQFF. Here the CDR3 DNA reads TGCGCCAGCAGCTTTGTACCAAAGGACAATGAGCAGTTCTTC.

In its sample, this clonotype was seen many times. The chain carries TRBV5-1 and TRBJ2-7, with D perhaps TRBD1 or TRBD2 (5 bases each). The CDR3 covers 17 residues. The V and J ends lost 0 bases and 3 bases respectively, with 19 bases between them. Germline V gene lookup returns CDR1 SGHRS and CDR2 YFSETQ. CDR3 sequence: CASSLVIRERRSYEQYF. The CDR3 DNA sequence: TGCGCCAGCAGCTTGGTAATCAGGGAGCGCCGAAGCTACGAGCAGTACTTC.

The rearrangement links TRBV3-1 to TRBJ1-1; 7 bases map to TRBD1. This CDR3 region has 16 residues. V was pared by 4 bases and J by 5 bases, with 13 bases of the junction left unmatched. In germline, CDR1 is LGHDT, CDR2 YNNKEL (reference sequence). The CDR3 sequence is CASSPSTGQPKTEAFF. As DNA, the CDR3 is TGTGCCAGCAGCCCCTCAACGGGACAGCCCAAGACTGAAGCTTTCTTT. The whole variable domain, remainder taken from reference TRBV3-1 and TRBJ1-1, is DTAVSQTPKYLVTQMGNDKSIKCEQNLGHDTMYWYKQDSKKFLKIMFSYNNKELIINETVPNRFSPKSPDKAHLNLHINSLELGDSAVYFCASSPSTGQPKTEAFFGQGTRLTVV.

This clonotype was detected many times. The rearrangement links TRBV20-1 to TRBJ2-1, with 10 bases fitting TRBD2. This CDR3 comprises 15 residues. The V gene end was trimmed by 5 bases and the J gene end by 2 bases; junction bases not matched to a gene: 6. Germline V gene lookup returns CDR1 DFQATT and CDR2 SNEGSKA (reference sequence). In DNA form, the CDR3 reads TGCAGTGCTCCCCGGACTAGCGGCGCCTACAATGAGCAGTTCTTC. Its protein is CSAPRTSGAYNEQFF.

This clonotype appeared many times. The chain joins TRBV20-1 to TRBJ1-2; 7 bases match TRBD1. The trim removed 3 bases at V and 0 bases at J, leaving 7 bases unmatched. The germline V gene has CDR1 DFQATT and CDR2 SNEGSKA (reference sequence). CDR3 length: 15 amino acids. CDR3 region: CSASRRTGPNYGYTF. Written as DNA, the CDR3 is TGCAGTGCTAGTAGGAGGACAGGCCCTAACTATGGCTACACCTTC.

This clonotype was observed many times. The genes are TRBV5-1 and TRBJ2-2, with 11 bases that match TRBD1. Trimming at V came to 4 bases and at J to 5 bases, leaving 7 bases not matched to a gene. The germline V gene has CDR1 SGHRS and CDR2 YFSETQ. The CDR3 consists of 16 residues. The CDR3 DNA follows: TGCGCCAGCAGCGGCGGACAGGGGGCGCTTACCGGGGAGCTGTTTTTT. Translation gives CASSGGQGALTGELFF.

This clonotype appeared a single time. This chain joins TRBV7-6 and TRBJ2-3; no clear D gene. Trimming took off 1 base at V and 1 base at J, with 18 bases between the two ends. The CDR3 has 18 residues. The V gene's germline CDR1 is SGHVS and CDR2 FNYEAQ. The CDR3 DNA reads TGTGCCAGCAGCTTAGTTGTTTCGGGTGGAGACGGCACAGATACGCAGTATTTT. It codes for CASSLVVSGGDGTDTQYF.

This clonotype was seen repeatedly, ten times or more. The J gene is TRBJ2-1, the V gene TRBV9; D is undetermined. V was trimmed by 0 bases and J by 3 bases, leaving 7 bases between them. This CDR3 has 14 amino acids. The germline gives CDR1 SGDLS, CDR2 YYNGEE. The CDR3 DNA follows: TGTGCCAGCAGCGTAGATTACTACTACAATGAGCAGTTCTTC. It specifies CASSVDYYYNEQFF. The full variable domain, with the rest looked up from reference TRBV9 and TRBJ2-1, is DSGVTQTPKHLITATGQRVTLRCSPRSGDLSVYWYQQSLDQGLQFLIQYYNGEERAKGNILERFSAQQFPDLHSELNLSSLELGDSALYFCASSVDYYYNEQFFGPGTRLTVL.

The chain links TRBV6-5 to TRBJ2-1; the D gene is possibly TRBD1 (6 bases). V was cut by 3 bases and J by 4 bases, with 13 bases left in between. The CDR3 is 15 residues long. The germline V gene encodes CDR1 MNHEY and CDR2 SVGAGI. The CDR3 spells CASSYDTGYYNEQFF. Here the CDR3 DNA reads TGTGCCAGCAGTTATGACACAGGGTATTACAATGAGCAGTTCTTC.

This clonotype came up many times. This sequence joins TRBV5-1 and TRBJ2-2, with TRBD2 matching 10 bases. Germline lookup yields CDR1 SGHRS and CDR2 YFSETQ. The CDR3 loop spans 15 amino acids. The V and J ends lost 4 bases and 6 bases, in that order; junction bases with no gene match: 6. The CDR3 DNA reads TGCGCCAGCAGCGGGACTAGCGATACTGCCGGGGAGCTGTTTTTT. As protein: CASSGTSDTAGELFF.

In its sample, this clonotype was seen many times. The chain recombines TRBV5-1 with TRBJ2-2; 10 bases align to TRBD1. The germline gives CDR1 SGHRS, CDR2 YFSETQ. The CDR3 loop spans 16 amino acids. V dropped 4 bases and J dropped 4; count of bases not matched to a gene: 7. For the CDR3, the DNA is TGCGCCAGCAGCACCGGGGACAGGGGAAGCACCGGGGAGCTGTTTTTT. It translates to CASSTGDRGSTGELFF.

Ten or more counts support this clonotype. CDR3 DNA: TGCAGTGCTAGTTCCGTGGGAGGGGGAGAGGAGACCCAGTACTTC. This translates into CSASSVGGGEETQYF. The chain joins TRBV20-1 to TRBJ2-5; TRBD2 is a possible D gene (7 bases). Germline CDR1 and CDR2: DFQATT and SNEGSKA (reference sequence). CDR3 size: 15 residues. V lost 3 bases and J lost 5, with 19 bases in between.